These 5 T cell receptor beta chains were all obtained from the same sample, sequenced in a study of Ad26.COV2.S vaccination and SARS-CoV-2 variants. Produced via immunoSEQ multiplex PCR; TCRdb's table is partial and in-frame only. The sample records about 320,000 clones, around four fifths being singletons. Regarding treatment: some 20 received Ad26.COV2.S at low or high dose, single or two shots; roughly five received placebo; per-sample allocation not given. The study sampled participants on day 63 after the first vaccine or placebo injection. Material: peripheral blood, obtained in a trial of Ad26.COV2.S vaccine versus placebo. These receptors were collected from a person between 18 and 65 years old who received the Ad26.COV2.S COVID-19 vaccine or a placebo.

This clone was found a few times. This rearrangement joins TRBV5-6 to TRBJ2-2; 9 bases are shared with TRBD1. The CDR3 is made up of 15 amino acids. V was clipped by 2 bases and J by 4 bases; unmatched bases: 3. Germline lookup yields CDR1 SGHDT and CDR2 YYEEEE. The CDR3 nucleotides read TGTGCCAGCAGCTTCCGGGACAGGGCCACCGGGGAGCTGTTTTTT. This gives the protein CASSFRDRATGELFF.

This clone was seen repeatedly, ten times or more. The chain recombines TRBV28 with TRBJ1-4; TRBD1 might be the D (5 bases). CDR3 length: 14 amino acids. Germline assignment: CDR1 MDHEN and CDR2 SYDVKM. With 8 bases removed from V and 8 bases from J, the gap between germline ends came to 18 bases. CDR3 DNA sequence: TGTGCCAGCGGGAACGGGGCAACTCGAGAAAAACTGTTTTTT. Residues: CASGNGATREKLFF.

This chain uses TRBV25-1 with TRBJ2-7; no definite D call. The germline V and J ends were trimmed by 5 bases and 4 bases, with 6 bases remaining between them. This CDR3 region has 11 residues. Germline-derived CDR1 and CDR2 are MGHDK and SYGVNS. CDR3: CASSFHYEQYF. The DNA of the CDR3 is TGTGCCAGCAGTTTTCATTACGAGCAGTACTTC.

Remarks on this clone: The sample holds other DNA sequences that translate to the same CDR3. The chain joins TRBV7-3 to TRBJ1-1; possible D gene TRBD1, 5 bases. Germline CDR1 reads SGHTA; CDR2 reads FQGTGA. The germline V and J ends were trimmed by 2 bases and 5 bases, with 9 bases remaining between them. The CDR3 length is 13 residues. The CDR3 loop is CASSLGQGTEAFF. CDR3 nucleotides: TGTGCCAGCAGCTTAGGCCAGGGTACTGAAGCTTTCTTT. Drawing the rest from reference TRBV7-3 and TRBJ1-1, the complete variable domain is GAGVSQTPSNKVTEKGKYVELRCDPISGHTALYWYRQSLGQGPEFLIYFQGTGAADDSGLPNDRFFAVRPEGSVSTLKIQRTERGDSAVYLCASSLGQGTEAFFGQGTRLTVV.

The chain uses TRBV28 and TRBJ1-1; D is unclear. The CDR3 spans 13 residues. In germline, CDR1 is MDHEN, CDR2 SYDVKM. V was shortened by 7 bases and J by 1 base, with 10 bases between the two germline ends. For the CDR3, the DNA is TGTGCCAGCACCGAGGACGGGAACACTGAAGCTTTCTTT. This encodes CASTEDGNTEAFF. The full variable domain, with the rest looked up from reference TRBV28 and TRBJ1-1, is DVKVTQSSRYLVKRTGEKVFLECVQDMDHENMFWYRQDPGLGLRLIYFSYDVKMKEKGDIPEGYSVSREKKERFSLILESASTNQTSMYLCASTEDGNTEAFFGQGTRLTVV.